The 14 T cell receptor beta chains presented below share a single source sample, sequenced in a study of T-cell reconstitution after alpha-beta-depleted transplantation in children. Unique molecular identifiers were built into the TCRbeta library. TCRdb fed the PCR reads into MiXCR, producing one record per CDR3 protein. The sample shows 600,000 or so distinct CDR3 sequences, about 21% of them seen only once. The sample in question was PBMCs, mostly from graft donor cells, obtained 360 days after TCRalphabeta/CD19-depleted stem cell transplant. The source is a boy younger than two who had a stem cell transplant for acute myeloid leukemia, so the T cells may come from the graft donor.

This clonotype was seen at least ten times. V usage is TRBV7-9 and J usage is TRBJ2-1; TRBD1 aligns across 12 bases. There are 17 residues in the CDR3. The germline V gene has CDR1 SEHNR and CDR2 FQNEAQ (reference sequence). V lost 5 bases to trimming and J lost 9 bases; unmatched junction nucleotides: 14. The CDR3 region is CASSLGRGQGALTEQFF. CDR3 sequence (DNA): TGTGCCAGCAGCCTAGGGCGGGGACAGGGGGCTTTGACTGAGCAGTTCTTC.

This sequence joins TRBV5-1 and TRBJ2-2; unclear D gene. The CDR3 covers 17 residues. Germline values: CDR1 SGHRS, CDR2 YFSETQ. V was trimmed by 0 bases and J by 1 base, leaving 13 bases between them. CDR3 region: CASSLAIGQENTGELFF. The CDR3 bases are TGCGCCAGCAGCTTGGCCATCGGGCAGGAGAACACCGGGGAGCTGTTTTTT.

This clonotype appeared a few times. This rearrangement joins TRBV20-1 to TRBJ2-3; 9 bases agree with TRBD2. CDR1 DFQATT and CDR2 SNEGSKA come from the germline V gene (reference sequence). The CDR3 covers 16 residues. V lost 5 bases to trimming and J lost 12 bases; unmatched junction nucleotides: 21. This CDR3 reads CSAPHRGGGAMTLQYF. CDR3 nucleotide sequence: TGCAGTGCTCCCCATAGGGGCGGGGGGGCGATGACCTTACAGTATTTT.

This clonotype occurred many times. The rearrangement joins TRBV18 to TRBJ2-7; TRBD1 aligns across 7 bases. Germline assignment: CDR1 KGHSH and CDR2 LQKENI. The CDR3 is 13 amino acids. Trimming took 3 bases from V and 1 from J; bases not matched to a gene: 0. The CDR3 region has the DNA TGTGCCAGCTCACCGGGACAGTCCTACGAGCAGTACTTC. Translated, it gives CASSPGQSYEQYF. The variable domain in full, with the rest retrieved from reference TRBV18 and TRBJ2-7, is NAGVMQNPRHLVRRRGQEARLRCSPMKGHSHVYWYRQLPEEGLKFMVYLQKENIIDESGMPKERFSAEFPKEGPSILRIQQVVRGDSAAYFCASSPGQSYEQYFGPGTRLTVT.

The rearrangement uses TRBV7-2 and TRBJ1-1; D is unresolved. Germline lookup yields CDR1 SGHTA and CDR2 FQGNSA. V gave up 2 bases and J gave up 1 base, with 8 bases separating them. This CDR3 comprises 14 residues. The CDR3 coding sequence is TGTGCCAGCAGCTTAAGGGCAGGGAACACTGAAGCTTTCTTT. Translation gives CASSLRAGNTEAFF.

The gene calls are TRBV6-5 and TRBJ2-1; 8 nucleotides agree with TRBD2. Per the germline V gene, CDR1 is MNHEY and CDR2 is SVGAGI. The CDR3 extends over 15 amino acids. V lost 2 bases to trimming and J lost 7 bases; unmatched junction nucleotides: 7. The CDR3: CASSYEGLGRNEQFF. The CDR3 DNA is TGTGCCAGCAGTTACGAGGGACTAGGGCGGAATGAGCAGTTCTTC.

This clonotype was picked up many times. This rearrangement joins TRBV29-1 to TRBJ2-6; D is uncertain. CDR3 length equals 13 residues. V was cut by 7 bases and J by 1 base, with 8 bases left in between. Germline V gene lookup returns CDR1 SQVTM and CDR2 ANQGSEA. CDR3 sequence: CSGITSGANVLTF. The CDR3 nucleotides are TGCAGCGGGATCACTTCTGGGGCCAACGTCCTGACTTTC. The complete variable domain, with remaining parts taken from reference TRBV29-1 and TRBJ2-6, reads SAVISQKPSRDICQRGTSLTIQCQVDSQVTMMFWYRQQPGQSLTLIATANQGSEATYESGFVIDKFPISRPNLTFSTLTVSNMSPEDSSIYLCSGITSGANVLTFGAGSRLTVL.

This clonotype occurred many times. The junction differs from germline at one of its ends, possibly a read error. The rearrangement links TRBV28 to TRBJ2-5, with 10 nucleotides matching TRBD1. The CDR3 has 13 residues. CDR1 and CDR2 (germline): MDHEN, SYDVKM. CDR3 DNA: TGTGCCAGCAGCCAACCTGACAGGGGGCGCGGAACCTTC. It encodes CASSQPDRGRGTF.

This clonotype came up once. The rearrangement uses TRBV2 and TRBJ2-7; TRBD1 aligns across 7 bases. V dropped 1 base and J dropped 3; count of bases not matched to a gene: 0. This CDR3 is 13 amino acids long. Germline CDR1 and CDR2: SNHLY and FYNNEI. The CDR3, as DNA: TGTGCCAGCAGTGAAGGGGACAGCTACGAGCAGTACTTC. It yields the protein CASSEGDSYEQYF.

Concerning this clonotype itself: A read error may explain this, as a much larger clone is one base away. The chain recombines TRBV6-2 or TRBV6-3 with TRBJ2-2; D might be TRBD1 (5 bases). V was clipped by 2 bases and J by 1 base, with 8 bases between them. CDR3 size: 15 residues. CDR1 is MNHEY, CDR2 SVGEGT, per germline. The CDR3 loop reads CASSYVGLNTGELFF. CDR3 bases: TGTGCCAGCAGTTACGTGGGGCTGAACACCGGGGAGCTGTTTTTT.

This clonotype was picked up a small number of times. Here the CDR3 reads CASSPTGTEQYV. For the CDR3, the DNA is TGTGCCAGCAGTCCAACAGGGACCGAGCAGTACGTC. This chain joins TRBV28 and TRBJ2-7; possibly TRBD1 for D (6 bases). CDR3 length equals 12 residues. Trimming cost V 5 bases and J 6 bases, with 11 bases left between them. CDR1 is MDHEN, CDR2 SYDVKM, per germline.

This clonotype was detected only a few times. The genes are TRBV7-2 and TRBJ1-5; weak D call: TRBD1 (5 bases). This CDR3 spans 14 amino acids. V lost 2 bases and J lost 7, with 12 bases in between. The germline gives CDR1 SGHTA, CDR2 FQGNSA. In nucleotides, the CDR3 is TGTGCCAGCAGCTTAATTGGGGCTCGGCAGCCCCAGCATTTT. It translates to CASSLIGARQPQHF.

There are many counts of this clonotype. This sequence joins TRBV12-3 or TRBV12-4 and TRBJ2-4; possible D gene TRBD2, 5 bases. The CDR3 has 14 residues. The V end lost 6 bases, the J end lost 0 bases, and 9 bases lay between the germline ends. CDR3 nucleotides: TGTGCCAGCAGCCAGGCGGGAGCCAAAAACATTCAGTACTTC. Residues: CASSQAGAKNIQYF.

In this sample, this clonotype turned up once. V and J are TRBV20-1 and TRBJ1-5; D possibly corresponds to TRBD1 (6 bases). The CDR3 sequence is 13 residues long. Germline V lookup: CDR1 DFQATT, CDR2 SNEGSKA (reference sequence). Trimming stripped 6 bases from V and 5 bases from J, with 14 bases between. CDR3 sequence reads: CSATRGLYQPQHF. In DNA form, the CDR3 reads TGCAGTGCCACCCGGGGGCTTTATCAGCCCCAGCATTTT.